This T cell receptor beta chain was recorded in a study of cytomegalovirus exposure and HLA in healthy donors. Study-wide findings and caveats: TRBV6-2, TRBV6-3 and other indistinguishable V segments were excluded. Previously analyzed data showed that most TCR beta V segments were productive at a frequency of about 90% or about 30%. TCR beta chain V- and J-gene trimming was linked, in a later analysis, to a missense variant in DCLRE1C.

Germline assignment: CDR1 LGHNA and CDR2 YNFKEQ. V was pared by 0 bases and J by 2 bases, with 5 bases of the junction left unmatched. This CDR3 has 16 amino acids. The PCR had 60 Vbeta and 13 Jbeta primers. The data were produced by immunoSEQ multiplex PCR, yet TCRdb's version contains in-frame clones alone and is incomplete. The profile shows more than 150,000 clones, more than 75% of them singletons. This clone was seen once. Its antigen is currently unknown. It was healthy bone marrow donors who served as donors. The TCR was taken from a girl under three years old in good health and CMV-seronegative. The sample consisted of PBMCs. This chain links TRBV4-2 with TRBJ2-3, with 7 bases aligning to TRBD2. The CDR3 DNA follows: TGTGCCAGCAGCCAAGATCAAGCGGGGCACACAGATACGCAGTATTTT. Its protein is CASSQDQAGHTDTQYF.